These 12 T cell receptor beta chains came from one sample sequenced in a study of T cell responses to AZD1222 COVID-19 vaccine. Produced via immunoSEQ multiplex PCR; TCRdb's table is partial and in-frame only. Found here are 150,000 to 200,000 clones, about 92% of them singletons; the top ten hold over 0.8%. Sequenced here: peripheral blood, sampled on day 0 of AZD1222 vaccination. These receptors were taken from an adult in good health.

The V gene is TRBV3-1 (or the pseudogene TRBV3-2), the J gene TRBJ1-2; D is undetermined. Germline lookup yields CDR1 LGHDT and CDR2 YNNKEL (reference sequence). The CDR3 consists of 14 residues. The germline V and J ends were trimmed by 0 bases and 4 bases, with 9 bases remaining between them. DNA for the CDR3: TGTGCCAGCAGCCAAGAAATGGGTTCCTATGGCTACACCTTC. The encoded protein is CASSQEMGSYGYTF.

The CDR3 sequence: CASSLQVSEQYF. The CDR3 DNA sequence: TGTGCCAGCAGCTTACAAGTTAGCGAGCAGTACTTC. The rearrangement uses TRBV7-9 and TRBJ2-7; D unclear. Germline V gene sequence: CDR1 SEHNR, CDR2 FQNEAQ (reference sequence). CDR3 size: 12 residues. V lost 2 bases and J lost 6, with 8 bases in between.

The V call is TRBV5-1, the J call TRBJ1-4, with a tentative D call TRBD1 (5 bases). V dropped 7 bases and J dropped 2 bases, with 12 bases sitting between them. Germline CDR1 is SGHRS and CDR2 is YFSETQ. The CDR3 has 14 residues. The chain's CDR3 is CASGSDSTNEKLFF. The CDR3 DNA follows: TGCGCCAGCGGTTCCGACAGTACTAATGAAAAACTGTTTTTT.

V gene TRBV5-1 combines with J gene TRBJ1-6; 7 bases fit TRBD1. Trimming took 4 bases from V and 7 from J; bases not matched to a gene: 11. Looked up from germline, CDR1 is SGHRS and CDR2 is YFSETQ. The CDR3 is 16 residues long. CDR3 residues: CASSPDVTGNNSPLHF. For the CDR3, the DNA is TGCGCCAGCAGCCCTGACGTGACAGGGAACAATTCACCCCTCCACTTT.

The chain joins TRBV4-3 to TRBJ1-2; unclear D gene. Trimming left V 0 bases short and J 5 bases short, with 19 bases between. CDR3 size: 17 residues. Germline CDR1 is LGHNA and CDR2 is YSLEER. The DNA for the CDR3 is TGCGCCAGCAGCCAAGAAACGGCCGGGCGTTTCTCATATGGCTACACCTTC. Translated: CASSQETAGRFSYGYTF.

The chain carries TRBV12-3 or TRBV12-4 and TRBJ1-2; D is uncertain. The V end lost 5 bases, the J end lost 7 bases, and 14 bases lay between the germline ends. The CDR3 length is 13 residues. In DNA form, the CDR3 reads TGTGCCAGCAGTCCACAGACGGCGGGTGGCTACACCTTC. Its protein is CASSPQTAGGYTF.

With regard to this clone: At one boundary the junction diverges from the germline segment, which might be a read error. In DNA, the CDR3 is TGTGCCAGCAGAGAAGGGGGAGATACGCAGTATTTT. Its protein is CASREGGDTQYF. The J gene is TRBJ2-3, the V gene TRBV2; TRBD1 is a possible D gene (6 bases). Germline values: CDR1 SNHLY, CDR2 FYNNEI. The CDR3 spans 12 residues.

The chain uses TRBV2 and TRBJ2-3, with no clear D. CDR1 and CDR2 from the germline V gene are SNHLY and FYNNEI. Between the trimmed V and J ends, which lost 7 bases and 6 bases, there was a span of 14 bases. The CDR3 contains 13 residues. In DNA form, the CDR3 reads TGTGCCAGCATCTCGCTAGTTGTGGATACGCAGTATTTT. It encodes CASISLVVDTQYF.

The CDR3 is CASSWVLQETQYF. CDR3 coding DNA: TGTGCCAGCAGTTGGGTATTACAAGAGACCCAGTACTTC. The chain uses TRBV6-2 or TRBV6-3 and TRBJ2-5; D remains ambiguous. CDR3 length: 13 amino acids. V lost 4 bases and J 2 bases, leaving 8 bases between the germline ends. Germline CDR1 MNHEY, CDR2 SVGEGT.

This clone was seen only a few times. V is TRBV24-1 and J is TRBJ1-5; D not certain. Per the germline V gene, CDR1 is KGHDR and CDR2 is SFDVKD. V gave up 1 base and J gave up 5 bases, with 20 bases separating them. This CDR3 spans 18 amino acids. The chain's CDR3 is CATSDLSPGGEIYQPQHF. The CDR3 DNA follows: TGTGCCACCAGTGATTTATCCCCTGGTGGGGAAATATATCAGCCCCAGCATTTT.

With regard to this clone: A read error may produce the germline difference seen at one junction end. The chain has TRBV27 and TRBJ2-7, with a tentative D call TRBD1 (5 bases). The V gene's germline CDR1 is MNHEY and CDR2 SMNVEV (reference sequence). This CDR3 region has 13 residues. Here the CDR3 DNA reads TGTGCCAGCAGTTCCTCTGGGGCCCAAAATTTGTTCTTC. Encoded protein: CASSSSGAQNLFF.

The V call is TRBV5-1, the J call TRBJ2-1; a weak D match, TRBD1 (5 bases). The germline gives CDR1 SGHRS, CDR2 YFSETQ. The CDR3 is 14 residues long. V was trimmed by 4 bases and J by 0 bases, leaving 8 bases between them. CDR3 in DNA: TGCGCCAGCAGCGAGCAGGGCTCCTACAATGAGCAGTTCTTC. Translated, it gives CASSEQGSYNEQFF.